This TCR beta chain was identified during a study of CD8+ T cells in alopecia areata (dated by TCRdb to between 2018 and 2020). Turning to the overall study: The treated patients, all with moderate-to-severe alopecia areata, were enrolled in an open-label pilot trial of oral tofacitinib given at 5 to 10 mg twice daily. RNA was extracted with the PAXgene miRNA kit for fixed scalp, the miRNeasy kit for PBMCs, and the RNeasy kit for mouse skin. Biopsies were taken from tofacitinib-treated patients at baseline and at 4 and 24 weeks of treatment, and a later scalp biopsy was taken in several of the tofacitinib-treated patients. Clonality in the scalp was compared among normal scalp (n=4), patchy alopecia areata scalp (n=8), and alopecia totalis/universalis scalp (n=8). High-throughput TCRbeta sequencing was used to examine T cell clonal expansion in alopecia areata in both the C3H/HeJ mouse model and human patients. TCRbeta CDR3 regions were amplified by immunoSEQ multiplex PCR using 35 Vbeta forward and 13 Jbeta reverse primers. Tofacitinib was given for 6 to 18 months, followed by 6 months of follow-up off drug to assess delayed response and recurrence. Disease severity in treated patients was measured with the SALT score, which quantifies the percentage of affected scalp surface area. On the human side, TCRbeta sequencing was run on scalp tissue and on sorted CD4+ and CD8+ peripheral blood T cells from healthy controls and from alopecia areata patients with either patchy or totalis/universalis disease. What the research found in general, with its limitations: Many expanded lesional clones persisted in scalp and blood during tofacitinib treatment, which may partly explain relapse after stopping treatment. Unlike mouse skin, which is dominated by gammadelta T cells, normal human skin has resident alphabeta T cells that are also sequenced, and this complicates analysis of the scalp TCR repertoire. Because the treated cohort was small and had just a single nonresponder, larger studies are needed to establish links between baseline CD8+ expansion and response. Compared with mice, TCR sequences shared between patients were less clear, possibly partly because of HLA diversity across the patient population. Lesional scalp, especially in alopecia totalis/universalis, showed higher clonality and more expanded CD8+ clones than normal scalp, suggesting antigenic drive. Tofacitinib significantly decreased scalp clonality and the number of expanded CD8+ clones among the top 100 scalp clones.

Worth noting for this clone: The specificity of this receptor is unknown. It has no much larger one-base neighbor in the sample; base qualities were not kept.

The protocol used for the library was the immunoSEQ multiplex PCR assay. RNA was extracted from all samples and reverse transcribed into cDNA, which served as template for TCR sequencing. SuperScript III was used to make first-strand cDNA, primed with a 2:1 mix of oligo-dT and random hexamers. A synthetic immune receptor repertoire was used to measure amplification bias, and any remaining bias was corrected computationally. In the authors' own workflow: Raw reads were preprocessed for error removal, and CDR3 was defined according to IMGT conventions as running from the conserved cysteine to phenylalanine. To get clonality, Shannon entropy was normalized by log2 of the number of productive unique TCRs and the result was subtracted from 1. Whether scalp clones were CD4 or CD8 was inferred by matching scalp TCRbeta sequences against CD4 and CD8 repertoires sorted from blood. TCRdb took over this immuneACCESS table, retaining in-frame rearrangements with V and J assigned. Such tables are incomplete; in checked studies, under half of the missing clones stem from an unresolved V gene, and the remainder is unexplained. V, J and clone size derive from that table, while D and trimming were established from the DNA sequence. Within this sample are 15,000 to 20,000 clones, with 59% of them counted one time only. The ten most abundant clones make up approximately 8.4% of the sample.

This sample's time point label indicates: roughly 27 days on oral tofacitinib. The label giving this sample's treatment or condition can be read as: oral pan-JAK inhibitor, 5-10 mg twice daily. From alopecia areata patients, peripheral blood was collected along with lesional scalp punch biopsies. Human scalp biopsies went straight into PAXgene tissue containers for immediate fixation. The germline V gene (reference sequence) yields SGHNT for CDR1 and YYREEE for CDR2. Between the V and J ends, shortened by 3 bases and 2 bases respectively, the junction contains 17 bases. From the cysteine through the phenylalanine, the CDR3 covers 17 amino acids. The sequence is cut down to CDR3 DNA, 51 bases in frame from base 1.

The sequenced sample was skin, obtained at week 4, from a patient treated with tofacitinib. The receptor chain draws on TRBV5-4 and TRBJ2-2; the D segment could be TRBD2, given 5 matching bases. This TCR was recovered from a human donor with alopecia areata. The CDR3 protein is CASSSGSKGSNTGELFF. The sequence in DNA is TGTGCCAGCAGCTCGGGGTCGAAGGGATCAAACACCGGGGAGCTGTTTTTT.